This T cell receptor (beta chain) was recovered during a study of CXCR3-negative and CXCR3-positive naive CD8 T cells. Study-level points and caveats: The study found CXCR3 expression partially decreased after cryopreservation and ran most assays on fresh PBMCs. When CXCR3-positive naive cells were set against CXCR3-negative naive cells, the former had more hydrophobic TRB CDR3s. Both naive subsets carried similar amounts of surface CD5, so TCR strength was inferred from TRB CDR3 properties. Similarly elevated diversity marked both naive subsets, with memory CD8+ cells showing far lower diversity.

Preparation of TRB cDNA libraries relied on 5' RACE carrying UMI labels. TCRdb re-called the 5' RACE reads; every CDR3 protein appears as one record, without DNA. In total, the table holds some 60,000 distinct CDR3 sequences. Germline loops: CDR1 SQVTM, CDR2 ANQGSEA. The CDR3 has 12 residues. Definition of naive CD8+ T cells rested on a CD45RO-CCR7+CD27+CD95- profile. A remark on this clonotype: Its antigen is as yet unknown.

Sequenced: naive CXCR3+ CD8+ T cells from blood. Subset in this sample: CD45RO-CCR7+CD27+CD95- naive CD8+ T cells expressing CXCR3 (TNR3+). This receptor was taken from a human donor in good health. Some clones in this sample may be carry-over from other donors' samples. The V and J genes are TRBV29-1 and TRBJ2-2; without DNA, the TCRdb call of TRBD1 cannot be checked. This CDR3 reads CSVTKGAGELFF.